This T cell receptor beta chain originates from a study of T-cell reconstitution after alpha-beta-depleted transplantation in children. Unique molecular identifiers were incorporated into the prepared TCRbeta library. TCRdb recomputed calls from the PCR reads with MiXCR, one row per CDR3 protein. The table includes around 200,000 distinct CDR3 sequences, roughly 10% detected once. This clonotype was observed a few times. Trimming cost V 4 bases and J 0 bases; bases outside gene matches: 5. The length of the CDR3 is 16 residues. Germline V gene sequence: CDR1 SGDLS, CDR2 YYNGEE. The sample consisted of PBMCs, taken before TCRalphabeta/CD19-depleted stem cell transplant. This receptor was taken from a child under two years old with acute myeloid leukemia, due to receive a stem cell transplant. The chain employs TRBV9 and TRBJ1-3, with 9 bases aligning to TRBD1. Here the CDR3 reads CASSSDRGFSGNTIYF. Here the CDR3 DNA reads TGTGCCAGCAGCAGTGACAGGGGGTTCTCTGGAAACACCATATATTTT.